This T cell receptor beta chain was sequenced in a study of T cell responses to AZD1222 COVID-19 vaccine. Between the trimmed V and J ends, which lost 5 bases and 2 bases, there was a span of 16 bases. Germline V gene lookup returns CDR1 LNHNV and CDR2 YYDKDF (reference sequence). The CDR3 totals 15 residues. To note about this clone: Antigen unknown.

Measured with immunoSEQ multiplex PCR; TCRdb has only the in-frame clones, and not every one. This table holds fewer than 120,000 clones, less than 90% found once. The study's findings and limits: Only five to seven AZD1222 recipients tested seropositive at baseline. Repertoire samples came only from after the peak T cell response. Spike-wide coverage was observed for vaccine-associated CD4 TCRs, with dominant responses at 160-218 and 743-854.

This chain uses TRBV15 with TRBJ2-7, with D unresolved. This material consisted of peripheral blood, taken on day 0 of AZD1222 vaccination. The TCR was taken from an adult in good health. In nucleotides, the CDR3 is TGTGCCACCAGCGCCCGCCGTGAAAGCACCTACGAGCAGTACTTC. Residues: CATSARRESTYEQYF.